Described below is a single T cell receptor beta chain sequence and its context. No antigen is known for it. The entry originates in a study of vaccination and CD4 T cells after COVID-19. Treatment described: roughly ten-day PBMC culture with coronavirus spike peptide pools or control peptides (ViraFEST assay). An Oncomine TCR Beta short-read assay was used to sequence the DNA from cultured CD4+ T cells. TCRdb reanalysed the PCR reads using MiXCR and keeps one entry per CDR3 protein. The table lists approximately 9,600 distinct CDR3 sequences, about 47% of them singletons, with around 20% in the top ten. This receptor was taken from a human donor who had recovered from COVID-19. Sequencing used CD4+ T cells from blood, cultured in vitro.

CDR3 coding DNA: TGTGCCAGCAGGGCGGGACAGTTTGATGAAAAACTGTTTTTT. This codes for CASRAGQFDEKLFF. The chain uses TRBV6-2 or TRBV6-3 and TRBJ1-4; 7 bases line up with TRBD1. The CDR3 runs 14 residues. Per the germline V gene, CDR1 is MNHEY and CDR2 is SVGEGT. After removal of 6 bases from V and 6 bases from J, the junction contained 7 bases not matched to a gene.